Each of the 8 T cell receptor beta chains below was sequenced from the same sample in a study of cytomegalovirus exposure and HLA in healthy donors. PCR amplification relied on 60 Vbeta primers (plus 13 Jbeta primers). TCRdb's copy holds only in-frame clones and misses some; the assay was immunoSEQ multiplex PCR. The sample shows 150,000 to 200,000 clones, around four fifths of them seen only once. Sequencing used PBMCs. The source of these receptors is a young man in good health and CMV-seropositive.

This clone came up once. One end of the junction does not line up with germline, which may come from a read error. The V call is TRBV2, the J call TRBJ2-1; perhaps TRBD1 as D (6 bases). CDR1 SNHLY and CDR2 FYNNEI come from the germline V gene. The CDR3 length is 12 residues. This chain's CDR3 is CASGITGTRGIF. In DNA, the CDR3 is TGTGCCAGTGGAATCACCGGGACAAGGGGTATCTTC.

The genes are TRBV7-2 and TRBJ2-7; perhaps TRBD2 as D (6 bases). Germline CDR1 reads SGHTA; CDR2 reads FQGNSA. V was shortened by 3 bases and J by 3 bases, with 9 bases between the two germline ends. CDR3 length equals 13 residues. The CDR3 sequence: CASSLRRDYEQYF. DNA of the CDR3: TGTGCCAGCAGCTTGAGGAGGGACTACGAGCAGTACTTC.

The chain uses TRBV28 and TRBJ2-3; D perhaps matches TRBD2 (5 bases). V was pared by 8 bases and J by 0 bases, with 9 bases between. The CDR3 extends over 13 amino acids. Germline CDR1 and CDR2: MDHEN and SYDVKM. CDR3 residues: CASRGGSTDTQYF. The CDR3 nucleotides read TGTGCCAGCCGGGGTGGGAGCACAGATACGCAGTATTTT.

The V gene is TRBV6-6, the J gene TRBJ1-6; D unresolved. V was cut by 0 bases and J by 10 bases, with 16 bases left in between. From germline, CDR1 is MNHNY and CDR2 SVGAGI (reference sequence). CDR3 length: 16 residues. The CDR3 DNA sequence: TGTGCCAGCAGTTACTCGGGCAGCACCTTATTCTCACCCCTCCACTTT. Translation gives CASSYSGSTLFSPLHF.

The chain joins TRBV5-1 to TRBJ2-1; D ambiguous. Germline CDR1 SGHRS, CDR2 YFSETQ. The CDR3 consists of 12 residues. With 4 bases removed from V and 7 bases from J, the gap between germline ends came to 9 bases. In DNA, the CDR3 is TGCGCCAGCAGCCCGTTATTTAATGAGCAGTTCTTC. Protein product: CASSPLFNEQFF.

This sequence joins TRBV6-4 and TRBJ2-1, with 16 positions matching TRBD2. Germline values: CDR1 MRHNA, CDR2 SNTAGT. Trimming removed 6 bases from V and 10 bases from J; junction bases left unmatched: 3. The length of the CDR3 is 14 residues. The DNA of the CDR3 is TGTGCCAGCAGGGGGACTAGCGGGAGGGGCGAGCAGTTCTTC. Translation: CASRGTSGRGEQFF.

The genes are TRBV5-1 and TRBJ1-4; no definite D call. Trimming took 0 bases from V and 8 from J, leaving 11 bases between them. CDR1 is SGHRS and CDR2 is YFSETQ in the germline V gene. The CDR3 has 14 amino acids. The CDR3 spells CASSLGKSGEKLFF. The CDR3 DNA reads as TGCGCCAGCAGCTTGGGCAAGTCCGGGGAAAAACTGTTTTTT.

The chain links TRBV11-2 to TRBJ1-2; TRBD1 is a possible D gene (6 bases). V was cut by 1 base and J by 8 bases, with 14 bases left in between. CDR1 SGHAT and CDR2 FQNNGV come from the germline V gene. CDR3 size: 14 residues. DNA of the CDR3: TGTGCCAGCAGCTTAGGAAGGGGGATAGTAGGCTACACCTTC. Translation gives CASSLGRGIVGYTF.